The rows below give T cell receptor beta chains drawn from one sample of a study of shared clonotypes between healthy human individuals. Clones were sequenced by immunoSEQ multiplex PCR, and TCRdb holds only the in-frame ones, with some missing. The sample contains over 700,000 clones, 72% of which appear only once. Sequenced input: memory CD4+ T cells sorted from blood. These receptors came from a young woman in good health. The CDR3 runs from the conserved cysteine through the conserved F or W. Each record gives: V gene, CDR3 protein.

V: TRBV6-1; CDR3: CASSIYRSGANVLTF
V: TRBV5-5; CDR3: CASSLWEPGANVLTF
V: TRBV18; CDR3: CASSPPGRGTYNEQFF
V: TRBV11-2; CDR3: CASSRLGQTNTGELFF
V: TRBV6-1; CDR3: CASRKTGIDGNTIYF
V: TRBV4-1; CDR3: CASSLTGGGTTEAFF
V: TRBV28; CDR3: CAANRWTEAFF
V: TRBV11-2; CDR3: CASSLGSSGYNEQFF
V: TRBV28; CDR3: CASRPGQGYGYTF
V: TRBV18; CDR3: CASSQTGNFNGELFF
V: TRBV19; CDR3: CASSIPRGVIDTQYF
V: TRBV5-1; CDR3: CASRGSGEAFF
V: TRBV18; CDR3: CASSAGTSGSIGEQFF
V: TRBV30; CDR3: CAWSVGTGGNEQFF
V: TRBV29-1; CDR3: CSVGRRAREKLFF
V: TRBV5-1; CDR3: CASSFSSNSYNEQFF
V: TRBV6-1; CDR3: CASSEPGLADYEQYF
V: TRBV2; CDR3: CASSELTGANVLTF
V: TRBV30; CDR3: CAWSVANSYEQYF
V: TRBV2; CDR3: CASSPRLAGGYEQYF
V: TRBV5-5; CDR3: CASSLRVAGASYEQYF
V: TRBV9; CDR3: CASSLYPQYGYTF
V: TRBV2; CDR3: CASRREIAYEQYF
V: TRBV25-1; CDR3: CASSGQGATEAFF
V: TRBV27; CDR3: CASSRSGHSEAFF
V: TRBV5-6; CDR3: CASSFTLHTDTQYF
V: TRBV7-3; CDR3: CASSFSRGSYNEQFF
V: TRBV18; CDR3: CASSNYADTQYF
V: TRBV6-5; CDR3: CASKIPSSDTEAFF
V: TRBV28; CDR3: CASSLPRVNSYNEQFF
V: TRBV5-4; CDR3: CASSLYSSTDTQYF
V: TRBV7-8; CDR3: CASSHGRSGNAGELFF
V: TRBV6-6; CDR3: CASSLSRDKGNTIYF